Presented here are 20 T cell receptor beta chains from one specimen sequenced in a study of blood T cell repertoires in COVID-19. Here immunoSEQ multiplex PCR was the method, and the copy in TCRdb shows in-frame clones only, minus some. Of roughly 200,000 clones listed, around 85% are singletons. Sequencing used peripheral blood. These receptors came from a woman aged 55-75 years with acute or convalescent COVID-19.

This chain joins TRBV28 and TRBJ2-2; 8 bases are shared with TRBD1. V lost 3 bases, J lost 7 bases, and 4 bases stayed unmatched. CDR3 size: 14 residues. The germline gives CDR1 MDHEN, CDR2 SYDVKM. CDR3 in DNA: TGTGCCAGCAGTTTGGACAGGGTTATCGGGGAGCTGTTTTTT. Translating gives CASSLDRVIGELFF.

The chain recombines TRBV18 with TRBJ2-2, with D maybe TRBD1 (6 bases). The CDR3 sequence is 15 residues long. In germline, CDR1 is KGHSH, CDR2 LQKENI. The V and J ends lost 0 bases and 8 bases respectively, with 13 bases between them. This CDR3 is CASSPPSRGSGELFF. Here the CDR3 DNA reads TGTGCCAGCTCACCACCATCCAGGGGATCTGGGGAGCTGTTTTTT. Based on the CDR3 plus reference TRBV18 and TRBJ2-2, the full variable domain is NAGVMQNPRHLVRRRGQEARLRCSPMKGHSHVYWYRQLPEEGLKFMVYLQKENIIDESGMPKERFSAEFPKEGPSILRIQQVVRGDSAAYFCASSPPSRGSGELFFGEGSRLTVL.

V usage is TRBV5-1 and J usage is TRBJ1-2, with D unclear. Germline V gene sequence: CDR1 SGHRS, CDR2 YFSETQ. This CDR3 has 15 amino acids. Trimming stripped 0 bases from V and 1 base from J, with 10 bases between. The CDR3, as DNA: TGCGCCAGCAGCTTGGGGGCAGACCGTAACTATGGCTACACCTTC. Amino acid sequence: CASSLGADRNYGYTF. Full variable domain (rest looked up from reference TRBV5-1 and TRBJ1-2): KAGVTQTPRYLIKTRGQQVTLSCSPISGHRSVSWYQQTPGQGLQFLFEYFSETQRNKGNFPGRFSGRQFSNSRSEMNVSTLELGDSALYLCASSLGADRNYGYTFGSGTRLTVV.

CDR3 DNA: TGTGCCAGCAGCTCAGAGGGGCTAGCGGCCGCCTACAATGAGCAGTTCTTC. It encodes CASSSEGLAAAYNEQFF. The V call is TRBV3-1 (or the pseudogene TRBV3-2), the J call TRBJ2-1; 7 bases agree with TRBD2. V lost 5 bases and J lost 2; bases outside the gene matches: 12. The CDR3 consists of 17 residues. The germline CDR1 and CDR2 sequences are LGHDT and YNNKEL (reference sequence).

The J gene is TRBJ2-2, the V gene TRBV13; TRBD1 matches 8 bases. The length of the CDR3 is 15 residues. Looked up from germline, CDR1 is PRHDT and CDR2 is FYEKMQ (reference sequence). After removal of 5 bases from V and 7 bases from J, the junction contained 9 bases not matched to a gene. The CDR3 region is CASSPGQGEDGELFF. CDR3 in DNA: TGTGCCAGCAGCCCTGGACAGGGCGAGGACGGGGAGCTGTTTTTT.

This clone has more than one count but fewer than ten. CDR3 region: CASSLSPGQGYYGYTF. The CDR3, as DNA: TGTGCCAGCAGCTTGTCCCCGGGACAGGGATACTATGGCTACACCTTC. The chain employs TRBV5-6 and TRBJ1-2; TRBD1 matches at 9 bases. This CDR3 spans 16 amino acids. J gave up 3 bases and V 1 base, and 7 bases lay outside the gene matches. From germline, CDR1 is SGHDT and CDR2 YYEEEE.

The rearrangement links TRBV10-2 to TRBJ2-5, with D tentatively TRBD2 (6 bases). CDR3 length: 14 amino acids. Germline CDR1 reads WSHSY; CDR2 reads SAAADI. Trimming shortened V by 6 bases and J by 5 bases, and 16 bases separated the two germline ends. The CDR3 nucleotides read TGCGCCAGCAGGCCGGGACTCCGTAGCGAGACCCAGTACTTC. Translating it yields CASRPGLRSETQYF.

This clone was counted once. The gene calls are TRBV7-2 and TRBJ1-3; 10 nucleotides align to TRBD1. The CDR3 loop spans 17 amino acids. J lost 2 bases, V lost 1 base, and 5 bases had no gene match. CDR1 and CDR2 (germline): SGHTA, FQGNSA. The CDR3 here is CASSLGQGAMTGNTIYF. CDR3 nucleotide sequence: TGTGCCAGCAGCTTAGGACAGGGGGCGATGACTGGAAACACCATATATTTT.

This chain connects TRBV5-1 to TRBJ1-1; 9 nucleotides line up with TRBD1. Germline V gene sequence: CDR1 SGHRS, CDR2 YFSETQ. V was clipped by 4 bases and J by 6 bases; unmatched bases: 7. CDR3 length equals 14 residues. CDR3 protein: CASSVGQGNAEAFF. The DNA of the CDR3 is TGCGCCAGCAGCGTGGGACAGGGAAACGCTGAAGCTTTCTTT.

The chain has TRBV12-3 or TRBV12-4 and TRBJ1-1, with D unresolved. The CDR3 spans 13 residues. V lost 3 bases, J lost 4 bases, and 9 bases lay in between. CDR3 loop: CASSFGEGTEAFF. DNA of the CDR3: TGTGCCAGCAGTTTTGGGGAGGGCACTGAAGCTTTCTTT.

This rearrangement joins TRBV5-6 to TRBJ2-3; the match to TRBD2 covers 10 bases. After removal of 4 bases from V and 2 bases from J, the junction contained 7 bases not matched to a gene. Germline-derived CDR1 and CDR2 are SGHDT and YYEEEE. The CDR3 extends over 16 amino acids. CDR3 sequence: CASSQTSGWNTDTQYF. CDR3 bases: TGTGCCAGCAGCCAGACTAGCGGGTGGAACACAGATACGCAGTATTTT.

The table lists this clone with a count of one. V gene TRBV28 combines with J gene TRBJ2-7; the D gene is possibly TRBD2 (6 bases). The CDR3 length is 16 residues. Germline CDR1 is MDHEN and CDR2 is SYDVKM. V lost 2 bases and J 0 bases, leaving 14 bases between the germline ends. The CDR3 bases are TGTGCCAGCAGTTTAGGGGTTAGCGGTAGCTCCTACGAGCAGTACTTC. Residues: CASSLGVSGSSYEQYF. Combining the CDR3 with reference TRBV28 and TRBJ2-7 gives the whole variable domain DVKVTQSSRYLVKRTGEKVFLECVQDMDHENMFWYRQDPGLGLRLIYFSYDVKMKEKGDIPEGYSVSREKKERFSLILESASTNQTSMYLCASSLGVSGSSYEQYFGPGTRLTVT.

The chain has TRBV25-1 and TRBJ1-6; no definite D call. This CDR3 comprises 14 residues. The germline gives CDR1 MGHDK, CDR2 SYGVNS. V was pared by 9 bases and J by 6 bases, with 15 bases between. The CDR3 DNA follows: TGTGCCAGGCATATAAAGCGGGGTAATTCACCCCTCCACTTT. Protein product: CARHIKRGNSPLHF.

This chain links TRBV28 with TRBJ1-5, with D maybe TRBD1 (6 bases). Germline-derived CDR1 and CDR2 are MDHEN and SYDVKM. The ends were cut back, 4 bases at V and 6 bases at J, with 13 bases in the middle. The CDR3 sequence is 14 residues long. The CDR3 nucleotides read TGTGCCAGCAGTTCCCGTGGGGGCCGTCAGCCCCAGCATTTT. Translating gives CASSSRGGRQPQHF. Complete variable domain (other parts from reference TRBV28 and TRBJ1-5): DVKVTQSSRYLVKRTGEKVFLECVQDMDHENMFWYRQDPGLGLRLIYFSYDVKMKEKGDIPEGYSVSREKKERFSLILESASTNQTSMYLCASSSRGGRQPQHFGDGTRLSIL.

V gene TRBV6-1 combines with J gene TRBJ1-5, with D perhaps TRBD1 (6 bases). V gave up 1 base and J gave up 11 bases, with 18 bases separating them. Germline-derived CDR1 and CDR2 are MNHNS and SASEGT. The CDR3 is 15 residues long. This CDR3 is CASSEVGLGGLSQHF. The CDR3 DNA reads TGTGCCAGCAGTGAAGTTGGTTTAGGGGGTCTGTCCCAGCATTTT.

The genes are TRBV11-3 and TRBJ1-1; the match to TRBD1 covers 8 bases. The CDR3 is 14 amino acids. V shed 3 bases, J shed 5 bases, and the junction held 5 bases outside the gene matches. Germline V gene lookup returns CDR1 SGHNT and CDR2 YENEEA. CDR3 sequence: CASSFSRGRTEAFF. The CDR3, as DNA: TGTGCCAGCAGCTTTAGCAGGGGGCGGACTGAAGCTTTCTTT.

The count of this clone is one. The rearrangement joins TRBV2 to TRBJ1-2, with 10 positions matching TRBD1. Germline V lookup: CDR1 SNHLY, CDR2 FYNNEI. The CDR3 runs 15 residues. V was clipped by 3 bases and J by 4 bases; unmatched bases: 5. The CDR3 DNA sequence: TGTGCCAGCAGTGAGACAGGGGGCTGGGGCTATGGCTACACCTTC. Translation: CASSETGGWGYGYTF.

This clone appeared a few times. An end of the junction does not agree with germline; a read error may underlie this. The chain employs TRBV4-2 and TRBJ2-2, with D unclear. From germline, CDR1 is LGHNA and CDR2 YNFKEQ. The CDR3 contains 14 residues. The CDR3 reads CASSQDMTVGLPVF. The CDR3 region has the DNA TGTGCCAGCAGCCAAGACATGACCGTGGGCCTCCCAGTTTTT.

This rearrangement joins TRBV6-5 to TRBJ2-7; 9 nucleotides agree with TRBD2. Germline V gene data show CDR1 as MNHEY and CDR2 as SVGAGI. This CDR3 is 12 amino acids long. Trimming took 7 bases from V and 3 from J; bases not matched to a gene: 1. The CDR3 loop reads CASMRGGYEQYF. The CDR3 DNA follows: TGTGCCAGCATGCGGGGGGGCTACGAGCAGTACTTC.

The CDR3 DNA reads TGTGCCTGGAAACGCCAGGGGCCCTACAATGAGCAGTTCTTC. Its protein is CAWKRQGPYNEQFF. The chain has TRBV30 and TRBJ2-1, with a possible D match to TRBD1 (6 bases). Germline values: CDR1 GTSNPN, CDR2 SVGIG (reference sequence). The CDR3 totals 14 residues. The V end lost 4 bases, the J end lost 2 bases, and 12 bases lay between the germline ends.